This section outlines one T cell receptor (beta chain) sequence together with its context. Its binding antigen is unknown. A read error may produce the germline difference seen at one junction end. Including cysteine and phenylalanine, the CDR3 has 15 amino acids. Kept here is only the CDR3 DNA, which spans 45 bases and is read in frame from base 1. Donors were about 36 systemically healthy Caucasian individuals from Russia aged 6 to 90 years. Around 9.8 milliliters of peripheral blood were collected from each donor into EDTA-treated Vacutainer tubes. Ficoll-Paque density-gradient centrifugation was used to isolate PBMCs, with at least 6 million per sample. Trizol reagent was used to extract total RNA from the PBMCs, yielding at least 5 micrograms per sample. For every donor, an aliquot of PBMCs went through flow cytometry to measure the percentages of naive CD45RAhigh/CD27high T cells. This sample is part of a study of blood T cells in healthy people across ages (dated by TCRdb to between 2014 and 2017). Concerning the study at large: In model experiments, template switching captured about one uniquely barcoded TCR beta cDNA molecule for every two T cells. Donors were grouped into four age groups: young (average 16 years), middle-aged (39), aged (approximately 58) and long-lived (less than 85). Using deep sequencing normalized with unique cDNA molecular identifiers, the study measured how TCR beta repertoire diversity changes with age. Two additional independent replicas of 1 million unique cDNA reads from the same blood draw were analyzed for two donors (one aged 18 to 30 and one aged 80 or older). The paper as a whole reports these results and caveats: Compared with the aged group, more naive CD4+ T cells, fewer expanded clones and increased TCR diversity were shown by the long-lived group, suggesting age selection. Because donor CMV infection status was unknown, age-related changes in expanded clonotypes were potentially confounded. Since profiling was done on bulk unsorted PBMCs, naive and antigen-experienced compartments could not be conclusively compared. There was a strong correlation between observed TCR beta diversity and the percentage of naive T cells measured by flow cytometry. Estimates of total diversity based on one million sequenced T cells were regarded as lower bounds and as underestimates. Observed TCR beta diversity per million T cells fell roughly linearly with age, and a significant reduction was already apparent by age approximately 41.

The library was built by means of 5' RACE. Instrument on record: Illumina HiSeq 2500. The second PCR ran for roughly 6 to 11 cycles and used a J-beta primer mix along with a sample-barcoded 5' primer. Each TCR beta cDNA molecule received a unique molecular identifier from a template-switch 5' adaptor carrying 12 random nucleotides. At least 3 million CDR3-containing paired-end reads were obtained from each sample. All of the RNA was converted into first-strand cDNA using the Mint cDNA synthesis kit, with a TRBC-specific oligonucleotide serving as the primer. All cDNA was treated with uracil-DNA glycosylase and then went through a first 18-cycle PCR with the universal primers M1SS and BC2_uni_R. The paper's data handling went like this. For normalization, 1 million high-quality reads were randomly selected from each sample, with every read carrying a distinct molecular identifier. Instead of being binned into consensus sequences, reads with shared molecular identifiers were discarded. MiTCR, set to a Q25 quality threshold and the strictest error-elimination algorithm, was used for CDR3 identification, clonotype clustering and error correction. A nonparametric unseen species model using Euler transformation provided a lower-bound estimate of total TCR beta diversity. TCRdb's own reprocessing of the public reads used fastp at Q25 and MiXCR and kept productive beta chains. Duplicate CDR3 protein sequences are folded into a single record with the most common DNA and genes. V and J calls and clone size were set by TCRdb, not the authors. The sample data list about 800,000 distinct CDR3 sequences, and just under 25% of these were observed just once. The top ten constitute under 4.5% of the sample.

These data also formed part of another study, on T cells of mothers and their children. Drawing on the second study: Donors were nine systemically healthy Caucasian individuals: three mothers and their six children. cDNA synthesis consumed the entire amount of extracted RNA, loaded at around 1.5 ug RNA in each 15 ul reaction. In the second PCR, sample barcodes and 2-4 random nucleotides were introduced via the M1S primer. Over 8.5 million TCR beta CDR3 reads came from each mother, compared with roughly 2.8 million reads from each child. Thymic selection shapes the output of TCR recombination in a similar way in related and unrelated pairs, and inherited differences have a minor effect. Normalized repertoire overlap was always found to be slightly, but never significantly, higher in related mother-child pairs than in unrelated mother-child pairs. No persistent microchimeric T cell clones were detected, at a sensitivity of about 100 clones per million clonotypes. In the study, deep NGS was used to compare the TCR beta repertoires of mothers and children, and features distinguishing related mother-child pairs from unrelated individuals were sought. Mothers averaged roughly 40 +/- 4 years of age and children averaged around 11 +/- 4 years. After adapter ligation with NEBNext reagents, the libraries were sequenced on Illumina HiSeq 2000 with 100+100 nt paired-end reads. Mother and child libraries were prepared a month apart and sequenced in separate runs to prevent cross-contamination. For each donor, somewhere between roughly 450,000 and 2,000,000 distinct TCR beta clonotypes were identified. Naive TCR beta clonotypes were estimated from low-frequency clonotypes matched to each donor's FACS-determined naive share, without sorting.

The sequence was collected from a boy aged 5-17 years in good health. Sequenced input: blood. The rearranged segments are TRBV12-3 or TRBV12-4 and TRBJ2-1, and perhaps TRBD2 as D gene, on 6 matching bases. CDR3 reads: CTSSFGTAEYNEQFF. The nucleotides read TGTACCAGCAGTTTCGGGACTGCGGAATACAATGAGCAGTTCTTC.